This T cell receptor beta chain was captured in a study of beta chain features in type 1 diabetes. Via CD45RO/CCR7/CD25/CD127/CD95/CD27, cells of the CD4+ naive, central memory, regulatory and stem cell-like memory subsets were sorted. The authors obtained over 98% purity in all sorted populations. Findings and caveats of the study: Over-representation of high TCR-expressing cells was a possible consequence of cDNA sequencing. Patients showed naive, central memory and Treg TCRB repertoires that appeared more similar than those of healthy donors. Within each of all four CD4+ subsets, Type 1 diabetes patients had TCRB CDR3s that were moderately but significantly shorter.

Details on this clone: Its antigen remains unknown.

Reverse transcribing all isolated RNA meant expressed TCRB transcripts were sequenced. TCRdb's copy holds only in-frame clones and misses some; the assay was immunoSEQ multiplex PCR. The sample holds a few hundred thousand clones; 24% are singletons and the top ten take about 0.012%. The sequence was obtained from a young woman with type 1 diabetes. Sequencing was carried out using naive CD4+ T cells from blood.

The DNA for the CDR3 is TGTGCCTGGAGTGTACGAGGGGGCCCAGATACGCAGTATTTT. Translated, it gives CAWSVRGGPDTQYF. The gene calls are TRBV30 and TRBJ2-3; 7 nucleotides align to TRBD1. The length of the CDR3 is 14 residues. V gave up 0 bases and J gave up 4 bases; unmatched junction bases: 4. The germline V gene has CDR1 GTSNPN and CDR2 SVGIG (reference sequence).